The 17 T cell receptor beta chains below come from one sample, sequenced in a study of OX40 agonist ivuxolimab in advanced cancers. This table comes from immunoSEQ multiplex PCR, and its TCRdb copy is limited to in-frame clones, with some not included. The table has more than 45,000 clones, 65% to 90% seen once. The sample here was CD4+ or CD8+ T cells sorted from blood, taken in a trial of the OX40 agonist ivuxolimab. The source of these receptors is an adult with an advanced solid tumor such as melanoma, head and neck, liver or kidney cancer.

The chain joins TRBV2 to TRBJ2-2; D perhaps matches TRBD1 (6 bases). Deletions cut 0 bases from V and 4 bases from J, with 15 bases between. The germline V gene encodes CDR1 SNHLY and CDR2 FYNNEI. The CDR3 has 17 residues. CDR3 nucleotide sequence: TGTGCCAGCAGTGAAGCACGGGCAGGGGCGGGCACCGGGGAGCTGTTTTTT. It codes for CASSEARAGAGTGELFF.

This chain uses TRBV28 with TRBJ1-5; TRBD1 agrees at 9 bases. The CDR3 totals 14 residues. The J segment lost 5 bases and the V segment lost 5 bases, leaving 4 bases of the junction unmatched. From germline, CDR1 is MDHEN and CDR2 SYDVKM. The CDR3 loop is CASSPRTGDQPQHF. In DNA, the CDR3 is TGTGCCAGCAGTCCTCGGACAGGGGATCAGCCCCAGCATTTT.

This chain connects TRBV6-5 to TRBJ1-2; a weak D match, TRBD1 (5 bases). Deletions cut 5 bases from V and 5 bases from J, with 18 bases between. CDR1 MNHEY and CDR2 SVGAGI come from the germline V gene. The CDR3 consists of 15 residues. CDR3 loop: CASSTSRDGTYGYTF. The CDR3 nucleotides are TGTGCCAGCAGTACTAGCCGGGACGGAACTTATGGCTACACCTTC.

This chain joins TRBV5-6 and TRBJ1-6; possible D gene TRBD1, 6 bases. V was shortened by 2 bases and J by 9 bases, with 12 bases between the two germline ends. CDR1 is SGHDT, CDR2 YYEEEE, per germline. This CDR3 has 14 residues. The DNA for the CDR3 is TGTGCCAGCAGCTTTCGACAGGCTAGTTCACCCCTCCACTTT. This gives the protein CASSFRQASSPLHF.

This rearrangement joins TRBV7-8 to TRBJ2-7; tentative D call: TRBD2 (5 bases). The CDR3 consists of 14 residues. Germline loops: CDR1 SGHVS, CDR2 FQNEAQ. Between the trimmed V and J ends, which lost 1 base and 6 bases, there was a span of 13 bases. The CDR3 here is CASSLGASGGEQYF. Here the CDR3 DNA reads TGTGCCAGCAGCTTAGGTGCCAGCGGTGGCGAGCAGTACTTC.

The chain uses TRBV28 and TRBJ1-3; no firm D call. The germline CDR1 and CDR2 sequences are MDHEN and SYDVKM. V dropped 8 bases and J dropped 2 bases, with 7 bases sitting between them. This CDR3 has 12 amino acids. This CDR3 is CASDTAGNTIYF. The CDR3 bases are TGTGCCAGCGACACCGCTGGAAACACCATATATTTT.

The chain carries TRBV28 and TRBJ2-7; 8 bases align to TRBD2. CDR1 and CDR2 from the germline V gene are MDHEN and SYDVKM. The CDR3 is made up of 16 amino acids. V lost 1 base, J lost 2 bases, and 7 bases stayed unmatched. The CDR3 protein is CASSLFSGMGTYEQYF. The DNA of the CDR3 is TGTGCCAGCAGTTTATTTAGCGGGATGGGCACCTACGAGCAGTACTTC.

CDR3 protein: CASSQDGDSNQPQHF. The CDR3 DNA reads as TGTGCCAGCAGCCAAGATGGGGATAGCAATCAGCCCCAGCATTTT. The gene calls are TRBV4-2 and TRBJ1-5; D gene uncertain. The V and J ends lost 0 bases and 0 bases respectively, with 6 bases between them. Per germline, CDR1 LGHNA and CDR2 YNFKEQ. The CDR3 spans 15 residues.

The chain couples TRBV5-6 to TRBJ2-7, with TRBD2 matching 9 bases. CDR3 length: 16 residues. V lost 4 bases, J lost 0 bases, and 8 bases stayed unmatched. CDR1 and CDR2 (germline): SGHDT, YYEEEE. The CDR3 loop is CASSTTLAGSSYEQYF. CDR3 bases: TGTGCCAGCAGCACGACCCTAGCGGGATCCTCCTACGAGCAGTACTTC.

The gene calls are TRBV5-1 and TRBJ2-2; D not certain. The germline V gene has CDR1 SGHRS and CDR2 YFSETQ. This CDR3 spans 14 amino acids. Trimming shortened V by 0 bases and J by 4 bases, and 7 bases separated the two germline ends. This CDR3 reads CASSLAMRTGELFF. CDR3 coding DNA: TGCGCCAGCAGCTTGGCTATGCGCACCGGGGAGCTGTTTTTT.

CDR3 DNA sequence: TGTGCCAGCAGCCCATCGTTAGGGGTCTCTGGAAACACCATATATTTT. This sequence encodes CASSPSLGVSGNTIYF. V usage is TRBV14 and J usage is TRBJ1-3; perhaps TRBD1 as D (5 bases). The V end lost 4 bases, the J end lost 0 bases, and 13 bases lay between the germline ends. Germline CDR1 reads SGHDN; CDR2 reads FVKESK. CDR3 length equals 16 residues.

This chain joins TRBV5-8 and TRBJ1-2; TRBD1 is a possible D gene (6 bases). Germline V gives CDR1 SGHTS, CDR2 YDEGEE. V lost 2 bases and J lost 3, with 20 bases in between. The CDR3 is 17 residues long. The CDR3 loop reads CASSFGRLQGTYYGYTF. For the CDR3, the DNA is TGTGCCAGCAGCTTTGGTCGATTACAGGGTACATACTATGGCTACACCTTC.

Worth noting for this clone: One junction end does not reproduce the germline sequence, and a read error may be involved. This chain joins TRBV7-7 and TRBJ2-5; 8 bases agree with TRBD2. The CDR3 contains 14 residues. Germline CDR1 is SSHAT and CDR2 is FNYEAQ (reference sequence). CDR3 amino acids: CASSLGTSLETQYF. The CDR3 DNA reads TGTGCTAGCAGCTTGGGGACTAGTTTGGAGACCCAGTACTTC.

V is TRBV6-4 and J is TRBJ1-5; the D gene is possibly TRBD1 (5 bases). The germline V and J ends were trimmed by 5 bases and 7 bases, with 12 bases remaining between them. The length of the CDR3 is 13 residues. The V gene's germline CDR1 is MRHNA and CDR2 SNTAGT. For the CDR3, the DNA is TGTGCCAGCAGTCCGGACATGGGGCAGCCCCAGCATTTT. It encodes CASSPDMGQPQHF.

This CDR3 is CATSRDRGNGYTF. DNA for the CDR3: TGTGCCACCAGCAGAGATCGGGGTAATGGCTACACCTTC. V and J are TRBV15 and TRBJ1-2; D ambiguous. The CDR3 contains 13 residues. V lost 0 bases and J lost 6, with 8 bases in between. Germline V gene sequence: CDR1 LNHNV, CDR2 YYDKDF (reference sequence).

The genes are TRBV29-1 and TRBJ1-3; D not certain. V gave up 4 bases and J gave up 2 bases, with 9 bases separating them. Germline CDR1 reads SQVTM; CDR2 reads ANQGSEA. The CDR3 length is 13 residues. CDR3 sequence: CSVGRETGNTIYF. The CDR3, as DNA: TGCAGCGTTGGAAGGGAAACTGGAAACACCATATATTTT.

This rearrangement joins TRBV9 to TRBJ2-1; D may be TRBD2 (6 bases). Germline V gives CDR1 SGDLS, CDR2 YYNGEE. Deletions cut 4 bases from V and 8 bases from J, with 16 bases between. This CDR3 region has 14 residues. The CDR3 DNA follows: TGTGCCAGCAGCCCTTATCTCACTAGCCATGAGCAGTTCTTC. Protein: CASSPYLTSHEQFF.